This TCR beta chain was observed in a study of T cell repertoires in cytomegalovirus infection. Study as a whole: Carrying CMV and the relevant HLA type showed in public TCR beta signatures.

This CDR3 contains 15 residues. Trimming pared 3 bases from V and 7 bases from J, leaving 22 bases between. Germline CDR1 is DFQATT and CDR2 is SNEGSKA (reference sequence). Study-wide findings and caveats: HLA-C-restricted CMV-specific TCR beta clonotypes prevailed in the ex vivo response. Carriage of CMV together with the relevant HLA was identifiable through cumulative public TCR beta family frequency.

Points on this clonotype: The antigen is undetermined.

TCRdb reprocessed the reads via MiXCR and lists one record per CDR3 protein. This table has around 350,000 distinct CDR3 sequences, 18% appearing once. The genes are TRBV20-1 and TRBJ2-7; D not certain. The receptor was isolated from a human donor in good health (CMV status not recorded). Some clones in this sample may be carry-over from other donors' samples. The material sequenced was PBMCs. The CDR3 DNA sequence: TGCAGTGCTAGTGGAGCGCCGGGCCACCCCTGGGAGCAGTACTTC. Translating gives CSASGAPGHPWEQYF.